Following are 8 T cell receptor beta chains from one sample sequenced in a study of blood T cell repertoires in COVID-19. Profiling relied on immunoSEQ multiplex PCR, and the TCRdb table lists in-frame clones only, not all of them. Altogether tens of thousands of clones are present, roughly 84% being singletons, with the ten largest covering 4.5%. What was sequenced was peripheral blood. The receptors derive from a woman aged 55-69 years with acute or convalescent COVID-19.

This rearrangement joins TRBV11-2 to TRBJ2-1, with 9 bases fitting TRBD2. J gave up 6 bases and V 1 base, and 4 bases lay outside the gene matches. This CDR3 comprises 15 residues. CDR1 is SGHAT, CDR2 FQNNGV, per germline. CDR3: CASSLGAGGLNEQFF. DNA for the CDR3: TGTGCCAGCAGCTTAGGAGCGGGGGGACTCAATGAGCAGTTCTTC. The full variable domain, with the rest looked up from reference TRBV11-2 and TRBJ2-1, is EAGVAQSPRYKIIEKRQSVAFWCNPISGHATLYWYQQILGQGPKLLIQFQNNGVVDDSQLPKDRFSAERLKGVDSTLKIQPAKLEDSAVYLCASSLGAGGLNEQFFGPGTRLTVL.

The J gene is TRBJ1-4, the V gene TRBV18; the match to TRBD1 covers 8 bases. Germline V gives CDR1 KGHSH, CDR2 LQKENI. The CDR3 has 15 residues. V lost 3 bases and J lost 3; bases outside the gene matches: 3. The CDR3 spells CASSPVQGANEKLFF. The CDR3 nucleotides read TGTGCCAGCTCACCCGTACAGGGGGCTAATGAAAAACTGTTTTTT.

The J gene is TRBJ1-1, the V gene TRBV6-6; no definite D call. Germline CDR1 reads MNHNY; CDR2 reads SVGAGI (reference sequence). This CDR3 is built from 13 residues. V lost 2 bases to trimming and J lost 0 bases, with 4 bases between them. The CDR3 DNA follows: TGTGCCAGCAGTTACACGGTGAACACTGAAGCTTTCTTT. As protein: CASSYTVNTEAFF.

DNA of the CDR3: TGTGCCAGCTCATCCACAGGGCTCAGCACAGATACGCAGTATTTT. Translation gives CASSSTGLSTDTQYF. This chain uses TRBV2 with TRBJ2-3; tentatively, D is TRBD1 (6 bases). V lost 8 bases and J lost 0, with 15 bases in between. The CDR3 covers 15 residues. From germline, CDR1 is SNHLY and CDR2 FYNNEI.

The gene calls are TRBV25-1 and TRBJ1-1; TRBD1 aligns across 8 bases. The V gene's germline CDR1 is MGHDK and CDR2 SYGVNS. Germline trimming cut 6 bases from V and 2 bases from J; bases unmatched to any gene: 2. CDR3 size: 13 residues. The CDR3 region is CASRDRGNTEAFF. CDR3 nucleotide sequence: TGTGCCAGCAGAGACAGGGGAAACACTGAAGCTTTCTTT.

DNA of the CDR3: TGTGCCAGCGGAGGGGATAACTATGGCTACACCTTC. The encoded protein is CASGGDNYGYTF. This rearrangement joins TRBV12-3 or TRBV12-4 to TRBJ1-2; tentative D call: TRBD1 (5 bases). Trimming took off 8 bases at V and 1 base at J, with 8 bases between the two ends. This CDR3 contains 12 residues.

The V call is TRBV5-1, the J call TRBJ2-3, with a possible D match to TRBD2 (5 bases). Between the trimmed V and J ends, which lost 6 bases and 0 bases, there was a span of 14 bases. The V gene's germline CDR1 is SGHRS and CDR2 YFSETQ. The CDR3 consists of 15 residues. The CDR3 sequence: CASKLGTFSTDTQYF. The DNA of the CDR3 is TGCGCCAGCAAACTAGGTACCTTCAGCACAGATACGCAGTATTTT.

DNA of the CDR3: TGTGCCAGTAGTCTTCAGGCCGGGAGCTATGGCTACACCTTC. Protein: CASSLQAGSYGYTF. The chain carries TRBV19 and TRBJ1-2; unclear D gene. With 5 bases removed from V and 4 bases from J, the gap between germline ends came to 14 bases. The CDR3 is made up of 14 amino acids. Germline V gene sequence: CDR1 LNHDA, CDR2 SQIVND (reference sequence).